This T cell receptor (beta chain) was found in a study of blood T cell repertoires in COVID-19. For the study at large: T cells, B-cell-depleted T cells, or PBMCs provided the cDNA or gDNA that served as material.

Sequenced by immunoSEQ multiplex PCR; TCRdb stores in-frame clones only, minus some. The data hold around 40,000 clones, with approximately 87% observed a single time. The Seattle patients joined while their infection was active and were tracked longitudinally afterward. V was pared by 1 base and J by 4 bases, with 3 bases of the junction left unmatched. The CDR3 covers 15 residues. Looked up from germline, CDR1 is SGHRS and CDR2 is YFSETQ. The material sequenced was peripheral blood. The rearrangement joins TRBV5-1 to TRBJ2-1, with 9 positions matching TRBD2. This receptor was obtained from a middle-aged man with COVID-19, enrolled during active disease. Written as DNA, the CDR3 is TGCGCCAGCAGCTTGAGCGGGGGGCAATACAATGAGCAGTTCTTC. It translates to CASSLSGGQYNEQFF.